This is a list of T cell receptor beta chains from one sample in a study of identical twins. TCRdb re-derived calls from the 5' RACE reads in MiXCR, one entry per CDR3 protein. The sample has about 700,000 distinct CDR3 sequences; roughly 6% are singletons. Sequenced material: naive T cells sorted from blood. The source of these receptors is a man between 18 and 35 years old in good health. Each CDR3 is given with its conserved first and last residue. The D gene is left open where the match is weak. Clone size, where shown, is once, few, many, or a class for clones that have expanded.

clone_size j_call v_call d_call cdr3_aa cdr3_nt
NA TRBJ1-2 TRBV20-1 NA CSASLSGRVGGYTF TGCAGTGCTAGTCTGTCGGGGCGCGTCGGTGGCTACACCTTC
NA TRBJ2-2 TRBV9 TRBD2 CASSTPRGVSGGNTGELFF TGTGCCAGCAGCACACCACGGGGCGTAAGCGGGGGGAACACCGGGGAGCTGTTTTTT
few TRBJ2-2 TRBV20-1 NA CSASIYGELFF TGCAGTGCTAGCATTTACGGGGAGCTGTTTTTT
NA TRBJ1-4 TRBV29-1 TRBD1 CSVEETGTDEKLFF TGCAGCGTTGAAGAGACCGGGACAGATGAAAAACTGTTTTTT
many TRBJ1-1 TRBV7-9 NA CASSLGGQGRTFF TGTGCCAGCAGCTTAGGGGGGCAGGGCCGAACTTTCTTT
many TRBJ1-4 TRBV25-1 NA CASSEVGRFKLFF TGTGCCAGCAGTGAAGTAGGAAGGTTCAAACTGTTTTTT
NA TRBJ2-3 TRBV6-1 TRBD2 CASRRIAGDSADTQYF TGTGCCAGCAGAAGAATAGCGGGAGATTCAGCAGATACGCAGTATTTT
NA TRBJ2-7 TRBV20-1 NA CSARELVDGEQYF TGCAGTGCTAGAGAATTGGTCGACGGAGAGCAGTACTTC
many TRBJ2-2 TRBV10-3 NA CAISESAGIATGTGELFF TGTGCCATCAGTGAGTCGGCAGGGATCGCTACGGGCACCGGGGAGCTGTTTTTT
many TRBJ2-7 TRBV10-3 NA CAIRGRENYEQYF TGTGCCATCAGGGGTAGGGAGAACTACGAGCAGTACTTC
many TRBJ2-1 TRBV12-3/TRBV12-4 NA CASSPAGQTYNEQFF TGTGCCAGCAGTCCTGCGGGACAAACTTACAATGAGCAGTTCTTC
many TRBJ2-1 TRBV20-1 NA CSASPASTQGEQFF TGCAGTGCCTCGCCCGCCTCGACTCAGGGTGAGCAGTTCTTC
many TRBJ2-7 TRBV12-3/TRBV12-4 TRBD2 CASSRTSGKAYEQYF TGTGCCAGCAGCCGGACTAGCGGAAAAGCCTACGAGCAGTACTTC
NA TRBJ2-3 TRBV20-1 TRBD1 CSARDRGQGTDTQYF TGCAGTGCTAGAGATCGGGGACAGGGAACAGATACGCAGTATTTT
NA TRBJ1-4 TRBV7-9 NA CASTPRAGIGEKLFF TGTGCCAGCACCCCCCGGGCAGGGATAGGTGAAAAACTGTTTTTT
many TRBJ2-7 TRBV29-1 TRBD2 CSVEDRLAGGSFGYEQYF TGCAGCGTTGAAGATCGATTAGCGGGAGGTTCGTTCGGCTACGAGCAGTACTTC
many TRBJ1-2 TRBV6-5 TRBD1 CASSYDRGQNYGYTF TGTGCCAGCAGTTACGACAGGGGGCAGAACTATGGCTACACCTTC
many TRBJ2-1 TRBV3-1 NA CASSQDNRRRSYNEQFF TGTGCCAGCAGCCAAGACAATCGGAGGCGCTCCTACAATGAGCAGTTCTTC
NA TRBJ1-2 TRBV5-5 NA CASSLEAWAGYYGYTF TGTGCCAGCAGCTTGGAAGCTTGGGCAGGGTACTATGGCTACACCTTC
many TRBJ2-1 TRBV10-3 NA CAISESGEQFF TGTGCCATCAGTGAGTCGGGTGAGCAGTTCTTC
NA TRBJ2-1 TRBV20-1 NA CSARAEGNEQFF TGCAGTGCTAGAGCGGAAGGCAATGAGCAGTTCTTC
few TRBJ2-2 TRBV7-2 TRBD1 CASSPGTGANGELFF TGTGCCAGCAGCCCTGGGACAGGGGCAAACGGGGAGCTGTTTTTT
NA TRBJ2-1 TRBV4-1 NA CASSQGRGSSHNEQFF TGCGCCAGCAGCCAAGGGAGGGGTAGCAGTCACAATGAGCAGTTCTTC
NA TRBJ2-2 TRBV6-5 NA CASSYNRLMRTGELFF TGTGCCAGCAGTTACAATCGTCTCATGAGGACCGGGGAGCTGTTTTTT
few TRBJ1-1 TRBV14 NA CASSQEGGSEAFF TGTGCCAGCAGCCAAGAGGGCGGATCTGAAGCTTTCTTT
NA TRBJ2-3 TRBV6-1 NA CASVTGTGRADTQYF TGTGCCAGCGTAACCGGGACTGGACGAGCAGATACGCAGTATTTT
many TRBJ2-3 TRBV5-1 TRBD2 CASRTSGQSTDTQYF TGCGCCAGCAGGACTAGCGGACAGAGCACAGATACGCAGTATTTT
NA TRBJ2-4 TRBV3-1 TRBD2 CASSQPPGFGEGAKNIQYF TGTGCCAGCAGCCAACCCCCTGGTTTTGGGGAGGGGGCCAAAAACATTCAGTACTTC
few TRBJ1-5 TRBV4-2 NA CASSQEQASNQPQHF TGTGCCAGCAGCCAAGAACAGGCTAGCAATCAGCCCCAGCATTTT
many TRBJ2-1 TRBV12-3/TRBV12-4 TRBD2 CASGASGRNEQFF TGTGCCAGTGGGGCTAGCGGGCGCAATGAGCAGTTCTTC
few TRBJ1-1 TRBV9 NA CASSARETEAFF TGTGCCAGCAGCGCCAGGGAGACTGAAGCTTTCTTT
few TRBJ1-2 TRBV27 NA CASSLSGTFNYGYTF TGTGCCAGCAGTTTATCGGGGACTTTTAACTATGGCTACACCTTC
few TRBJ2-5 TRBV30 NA CAWNRVQETQYF TGTGCCTGGAACCGGGTTCAGGAGACCCAGTACTTC
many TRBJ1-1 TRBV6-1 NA CASSRGQPRYTEAFF TGTGCCAGCAGTCGGGGGCAGCCTCGGTACACTGAAGCTTTCTTT
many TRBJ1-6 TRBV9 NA CASGTAQSSYNSPLHF TGTGCCAGCGGGACGGCTCAAAGCTCCTATAATTCACCCCTCCACTTT
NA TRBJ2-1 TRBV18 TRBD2 CASSPLDRGRLAGGGEQFF TGTGCCAGCTCACCTTTGGACAGGGGGAGACTAGCGGGAGGCGGTGAGCAGTTCTTC
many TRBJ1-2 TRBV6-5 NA CASSFTPDGGYGYTF TGTGCCAGCAGTTTCACCCCTGACGGAGGTTATGGCTACACCTTC
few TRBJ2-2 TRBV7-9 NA CASSTIGSAGELFF TGTGCCAGCAGCACAATAGGGAGCGCCGGGGAGCTGTTTTTT
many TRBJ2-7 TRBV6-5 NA CASRQGAGEQYF TGTGCCAGCAGACAGGGTGCTGGGGAGCAGTACTTC
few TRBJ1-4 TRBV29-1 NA CSVEGLNEKLFF TGCAGCGTTGAGGGCCTTAATGAAAAACTGTTTTTT
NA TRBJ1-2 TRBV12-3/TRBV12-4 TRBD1 CASSSGGVGYTF TGTGCCAGCAGTTCAGGGGGCGTAGGCTACACCTTC
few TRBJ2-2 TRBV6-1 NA CASTFGGSTGELFF TGTGCCAGCACCTTCGGAGGATCCACCGGGGAGCTGTTTTTT
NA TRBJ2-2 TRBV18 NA CASSPRQPENTGELFF TGTGCCAGCTCACCGAGACAGCCTGAGAACACCGGGGAGCTGTTTTTT